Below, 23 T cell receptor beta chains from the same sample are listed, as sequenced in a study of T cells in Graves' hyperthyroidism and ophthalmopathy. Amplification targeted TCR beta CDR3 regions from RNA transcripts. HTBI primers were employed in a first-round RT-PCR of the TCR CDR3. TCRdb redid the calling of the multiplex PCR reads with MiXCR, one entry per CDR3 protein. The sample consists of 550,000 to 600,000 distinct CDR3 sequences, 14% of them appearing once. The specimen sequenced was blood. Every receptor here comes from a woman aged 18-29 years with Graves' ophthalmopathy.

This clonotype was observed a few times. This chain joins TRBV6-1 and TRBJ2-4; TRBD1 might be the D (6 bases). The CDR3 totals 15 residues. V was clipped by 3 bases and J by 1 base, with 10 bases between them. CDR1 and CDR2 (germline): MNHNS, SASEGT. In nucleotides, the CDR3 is TGTGCCAGCAGTGACCACAGGGCGGCCAAAAACATTCAGTACTTC. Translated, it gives CASSDHRAAKNIQYF.

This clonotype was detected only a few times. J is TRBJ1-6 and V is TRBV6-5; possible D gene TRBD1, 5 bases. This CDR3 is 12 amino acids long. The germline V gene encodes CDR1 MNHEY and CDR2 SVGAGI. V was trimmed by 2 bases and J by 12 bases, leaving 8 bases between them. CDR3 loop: CASSYRQGPLHF. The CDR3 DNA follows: TGTGCCAGCAGTTACAGGCAGGGACCCCTCCACTTT.

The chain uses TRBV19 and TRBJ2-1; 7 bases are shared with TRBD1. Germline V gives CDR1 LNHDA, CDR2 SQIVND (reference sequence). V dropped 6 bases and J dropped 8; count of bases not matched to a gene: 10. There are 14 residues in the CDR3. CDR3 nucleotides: TGTGCCAGTAGAAATTGGACAGGTCAGGATGAGCAGTTCTTC. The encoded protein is CASRNWTGQDEQFF. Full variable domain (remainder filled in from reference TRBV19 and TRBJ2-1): DGGITQSPKYLFRKEGQNVTLSCEQNLNHDAMYWYRQDPGQGLRLIYYSQIVNDFQKGDIAEGYSVSREKKESFPLTVTSAQKNPTAFYLCASRNWTGQDEQFFGPGTRLTVL.

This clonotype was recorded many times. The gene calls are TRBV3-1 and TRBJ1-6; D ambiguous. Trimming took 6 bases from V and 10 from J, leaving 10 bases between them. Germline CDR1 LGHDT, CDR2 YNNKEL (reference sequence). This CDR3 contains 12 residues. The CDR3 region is CASSQSGSPLHF. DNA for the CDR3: TGTGCCAGCAGTCAGAGCGGCTCACCCCTCCACTTT.

CDR3 residues: CASSQNFDRGSNQPQHF. CDR3 DNA: TGTGCCAGCAGCCAAAACTTTGACAGGGGGAGTAATCAGCCCCAGCATTTT. V gene TRBV4-2 combines with J gene TRBJ1-5, with 9 bases identical to TRBD1. This CDR3 spans 17 amino acids. V trimming: 2 bases; J trimming: 4 bases; junction bases outside the gene matches: 9. The germline V gene encodes CDR1 LGHNA and CDR2 YNFKEQ.

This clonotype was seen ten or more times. The CDR3 reads CASSPTGGQSPLHF. The CDR3 DNA reads TGTGCCAGCTCACCAACAGGGGGCCAATCACCCCTCCACTTT. The chain uses TRBV18 and TRBJ1-6; 9 nucleotides align to TRBD1. This CDR3 has 14 residues. In germline, CDR1 is KGHSH, CDR2 LQKENI. V shed 2 bases, J shed 10 bases, and the junction held 3 bases outside the gene matches.

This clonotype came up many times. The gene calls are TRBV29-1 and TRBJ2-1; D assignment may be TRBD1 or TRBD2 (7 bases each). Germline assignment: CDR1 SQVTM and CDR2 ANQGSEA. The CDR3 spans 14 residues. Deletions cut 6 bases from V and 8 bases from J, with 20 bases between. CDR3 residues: CSVDRSTSRHEQFF. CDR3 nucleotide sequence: TGCAGCGTGGACAGGTCGACTAGCAGGCATGAGCAGTTCTTC.

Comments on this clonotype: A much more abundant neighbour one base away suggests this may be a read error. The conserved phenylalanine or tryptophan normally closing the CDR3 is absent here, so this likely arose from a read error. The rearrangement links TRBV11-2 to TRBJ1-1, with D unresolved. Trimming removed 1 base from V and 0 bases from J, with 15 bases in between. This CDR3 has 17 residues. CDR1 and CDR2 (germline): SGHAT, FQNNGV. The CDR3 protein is CASSLVGWSPLNTEAFL. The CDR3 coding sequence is TGTGCCAGCAGCTTAGTGGGGTGGTCTCCCTTGAACACTGAAGCTTTCCTT.

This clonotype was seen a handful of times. CDR3 DNA sequence: TGTGCCAGCAGTTACCAATCCCGGGAGCTGTTTTTT. Translating gives CASSYQSRELFF. The chain joins TRBV6-2 or TRBV6-3 to TRBJ2-2; D ambiguous. The germline V gene has CDR1 MNHEY and CDR2 SVGEGT. The CDR3 loop spans 12 amino acids. Trimming left V 2 bases short and J 9 bases short, with 7 bases between.

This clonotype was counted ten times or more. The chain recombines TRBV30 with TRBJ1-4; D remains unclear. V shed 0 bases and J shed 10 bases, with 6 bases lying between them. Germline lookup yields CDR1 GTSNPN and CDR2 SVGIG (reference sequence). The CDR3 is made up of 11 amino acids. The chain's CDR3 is CAWSVDRKLFF. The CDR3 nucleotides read TGTGCCTGGAGTGTAGATAGAAAACTGTTTTTT.

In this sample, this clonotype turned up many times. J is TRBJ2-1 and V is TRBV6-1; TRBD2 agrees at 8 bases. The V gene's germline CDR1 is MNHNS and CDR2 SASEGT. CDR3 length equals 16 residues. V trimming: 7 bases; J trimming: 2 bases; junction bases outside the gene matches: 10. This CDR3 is CASTEAGAQAYNEQFF. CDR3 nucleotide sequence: TGTGCCAGCACGGAAGCGGGAGCCCAAGCCTACAATGAGCAGTTCTTC.

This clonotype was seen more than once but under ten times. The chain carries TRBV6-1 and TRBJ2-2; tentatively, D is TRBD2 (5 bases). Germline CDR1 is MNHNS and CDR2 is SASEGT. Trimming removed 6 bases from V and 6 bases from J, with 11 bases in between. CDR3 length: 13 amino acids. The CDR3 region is CASRPSGAGELFF. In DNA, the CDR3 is TGTGCCAGCAGGCCATCCGGGGCCGGGGAGCTGTTTTTT.

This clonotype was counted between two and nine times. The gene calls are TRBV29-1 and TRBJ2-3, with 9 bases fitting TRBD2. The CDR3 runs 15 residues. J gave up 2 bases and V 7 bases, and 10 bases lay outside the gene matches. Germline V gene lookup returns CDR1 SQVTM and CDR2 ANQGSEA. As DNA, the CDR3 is TGCAGCGGAAACCGCGGGACTAGCAACACAGATACGCAGTATTTT. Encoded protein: CSGNRGTSNTDTQYF.

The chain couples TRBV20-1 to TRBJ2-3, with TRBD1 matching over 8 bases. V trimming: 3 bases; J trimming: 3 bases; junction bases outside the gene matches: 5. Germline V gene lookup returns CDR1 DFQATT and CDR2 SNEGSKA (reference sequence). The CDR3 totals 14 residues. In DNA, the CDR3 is TGCAGTGCTAGCGAGACAGGGGAAACAGATACGCAGTATTTT. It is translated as CSASETGETDTQYF.

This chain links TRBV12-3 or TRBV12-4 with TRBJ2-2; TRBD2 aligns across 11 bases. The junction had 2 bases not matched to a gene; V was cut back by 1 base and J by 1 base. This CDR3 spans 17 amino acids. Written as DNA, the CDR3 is TGTGCCAGCAGTTTAGTCCTAGCGGGAGGGAACACCGGGGAGCTGTTTTTT. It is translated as CASSLVLAGGNTGELFF.

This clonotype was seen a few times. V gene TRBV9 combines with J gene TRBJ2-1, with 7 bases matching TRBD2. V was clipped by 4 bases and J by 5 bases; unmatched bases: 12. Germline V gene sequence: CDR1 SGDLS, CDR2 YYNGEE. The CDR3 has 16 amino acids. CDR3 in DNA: TGTGCCAGCAGCCCCCACCCAACGGGAGGACACAATGAGCAGTTCTTC. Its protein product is CASSPHPTGGHNEQFF. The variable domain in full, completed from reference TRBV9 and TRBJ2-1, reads DSGVTQTPKHLITATGQRVTLRCSPRSGDLSVYWYQQSLDQGLQFLIQYYNGEERAKGNILERFSAQQFPDLHSELNLSSLELGDSALYFCASSPHPTGGHNEQFFGPGTRLTVL.

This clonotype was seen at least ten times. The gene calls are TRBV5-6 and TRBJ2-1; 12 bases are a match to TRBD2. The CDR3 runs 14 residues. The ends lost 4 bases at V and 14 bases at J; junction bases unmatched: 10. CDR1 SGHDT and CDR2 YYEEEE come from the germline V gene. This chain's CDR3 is CASSPAGLAGKEFF. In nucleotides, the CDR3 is TGTGCCAGCAGCCCTGCTGGACTAGCGGGGAAGGAGTTCTTC.

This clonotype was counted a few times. This CDR3 is CASSFLAATDTQYF. As DNA, the CDR3 is TGTGCCAGCAGCTTTCTAGCGGCCACAGATACGCAGTATTTT. The rearrangement uses TRBV11-3 and TRBJ2-3, with 7 nucleotides matching TRBD2. Unmatched junction bases numbered 2, after V lost 3 bases and J lost 2 bases. This CDR3 has 14 amino acids. Per germline, CDR1 SGHNT and CDR2 YENEEA.

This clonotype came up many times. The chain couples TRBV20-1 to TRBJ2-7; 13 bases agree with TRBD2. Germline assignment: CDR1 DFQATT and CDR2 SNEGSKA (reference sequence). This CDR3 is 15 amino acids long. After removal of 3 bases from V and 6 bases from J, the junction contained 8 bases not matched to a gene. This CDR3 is CSARATGTSGVEQYF. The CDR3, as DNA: TGCAGTGCTAGGGCAACCGGGACTAGCGGGGTCGAGCAGTACTTC.

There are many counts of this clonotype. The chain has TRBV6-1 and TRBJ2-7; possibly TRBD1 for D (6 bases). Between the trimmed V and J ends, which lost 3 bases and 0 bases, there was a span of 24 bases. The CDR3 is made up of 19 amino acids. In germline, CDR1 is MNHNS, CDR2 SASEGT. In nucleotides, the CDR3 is TGTGCCAGCAGTGAGGACAGACGGTTAATTAAGACCGCCTCCTACGAGCAGTACTTC. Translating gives CASSEDRRLIKTASYEQYF.

CDR3 amino acids: CASSFYSGNTIYF. Written as DNA, the CDR3 is TGTGCCAGCAGCTTTTACTCTGGAAACACCATATATTTT. V and J are TRBV7-9 and TRBJ1-3; D not resolved. The V end lost 3 bases, the J end lost 0 bases, and 3 bases lay between the germline ends. Germline CDR1 and CDR2: SEHNR and FQNEAQ (reference sequence). The CDR3 spans 13 residues.

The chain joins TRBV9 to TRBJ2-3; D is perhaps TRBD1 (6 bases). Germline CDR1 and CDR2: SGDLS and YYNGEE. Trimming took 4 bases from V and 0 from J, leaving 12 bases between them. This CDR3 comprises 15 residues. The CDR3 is CASSSRQASTDTQYF. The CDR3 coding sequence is TGTGCCAGCAGCTCCCGACAGGCAAGCACAGATACGCAGTATTTT.

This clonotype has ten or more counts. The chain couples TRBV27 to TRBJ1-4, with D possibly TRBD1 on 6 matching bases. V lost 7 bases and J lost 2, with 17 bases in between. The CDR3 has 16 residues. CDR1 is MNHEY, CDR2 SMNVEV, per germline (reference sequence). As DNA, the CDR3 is TGTGCCAGCAAGGCAGGGGAATATAGGACTAATGAAAAACTGTTTTTT. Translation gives CASKAGEYRTNEKLFF.